A single sample is the source of the 13 T cell receptor beta chains below, sequenced in a study of T cell responses to AZD1222 COVID-19 vaccine (dated by TCRdb to the early 2020s). The protocol used for the library was the immunoSEQ multiplex PCR assay. TCRdb obtained this table from immuneACCESS and retained in-frame rearrangements with V and J assigned. These tables miss some clones; where compared with another copy, unresolved V genes account for less than half of the shortfall, and the remainder is unexplained. For this sample there are 180,000 or so clones; about 93% appear just once. 0.8% to 1.3% of the sample lies in the top ten. What this sample's time point label stands for: about 28 days (+/-7) after the second vaccine dose. Per the publication, the treatment or condition label means: meningococcal conjugate vaccine given as trial control. The sample consisted of peripheral blood, taken 28 days after the second dose of the MenACWY control vaccine. All receptors derive from an adult who received the MenACWY meningococcal vaccine as a control.

This clone has a single count. This rearrangement joins TRBV28 to TRBJ1-3, with D possibly TRBD1 on 5 matching bases. The CDR3 spans 15 residues. V was trimmed by 6 bases and J by 1 base, leaving 13 bases between them. The germline gives CDR1 MDHEN, CDR2 SYDVKM. The CDR3 sequence: CASRGPGQSGNTIYF. DNA of the CDR3: TGTGCCAGCAGGGGACCAGGGCAATCTGGAAACACCATATATTTT. Full variable domain (outside the CDR3, taken from reference TRBV28 and TRBJ1-3): DVKVTQSSRYLVKRTGEKVFLECVQDMDHENMFWYRQDPGLGLRLIYFSYDVKMKEKGDIPEGYSVSREKKERFSLILESASTNQTSMYLCASRGPGQSGNTIYFGEGSWLTVV.

This clone was seen once. V and J are TRBV12-2 and TRBJ1-5. TRBV12-2 has pseudogene status. The CDR3 totals 16 residues. CDR3 bases: TGTGCAAGTCGCCTTAAAAGAGGAAAGGGCAATCAGCCCCAGCATTTT. Amino acids: CASRLKRGKGNQPQHF.

The V gene is TRBV23-1, the J gene TRBJ2-2, with D unresolved. TRBV23-1 is designated an ORF whose function remains uncertain. The V and J ends lost 0 bases and 14 bases respectively, with 1 base between them. This CDR3 spans 9 amino acids. Written as DNA, the CDR3 is TGCGCCAGCAGTCAATCCCTGTTTTTT. Translated, it gives CASSQSLFF.

This clone has only one observation. This rearrangement joins TRBV6-5 to TRBJ1-1; tentative D call: TRBD1 (5 bases). Germline CDR1 MNHEY, CDR2 SVGAGI. Trimming left V 0 bases short and J 4 bases short, with 15 bases between. CDR3 length: 16 residues. Here the CDR3 DNA reads TGTGCCAGCAGTTACTCCGGTTTGGCGGGGGGCACTGAAGCTTTCTTT. Amino acids: CASSYSGLAGGTEAFF.

V usage is TRBV28 and J usage is TRBJ2-1; 7 positions match TRBD1. With 11 bases clipped from V and 0 bases from J, the junction kept 4 bases outside the gene matches. Germline CDR1 MDHEN, CDR2 SYDVKM. This CDR3 contains 13 residues. CDR3 sequence: CAGRTGSYNEQFF. CDR3 nucleotide sequence: TGTGCCGGTAGGACAGGCTCCTACAATGAGCAGTTCTTC. The full variable domain, its missing parts supplied by reference TRBV28 and TRBJ2-1, is DVKVTQSSRYLVKRTGEKVFLECVQDMDHENMFWYRQDPGLGLRLIYFSYDVKMKEKGDIPEGYSVSREKKERFSLILESASTNQTSMYLCAGRTGSYNEQFFGPGTRLTVL.

V is TRBV5-5 and J is TRBJ1-3; no firm D call. CDR3 length equals 17 residues. Germline V gene lookup returns CDR1 SGHKS and CDR2 YYEKEE (reference sequence). Trimming removed 0 bases from V and 4 bases from J, with 17 bases in between. The CDR3 protein is CASSLEFPGLTGNTIYF. The CDR3 region has the DNA TGTGCCAGCAGCTTGGAATTTCCGGGTTTAACGGGAAACACCATATATTTT.

The V and J genes are TRBV5-1 and TRBJ2-1, with TRBD1 matching over 8 bases. The CDR3 is made up of 14 amino acids. J lost 7 bases, V lost 0 bases, and 3 bases had no gene match. CDR1 SGHRS and CDR2 YFSETQ come from the germline V gene. The chain's CDR3 is CASSLGQGWNEQFF. In nucleotides, the CDR3 is TGCGCCAGCAGCTTGGGACAGGGGTGGAATGAGCAGTTCTTC.

The chain's CDR3 is CASSLYGEREETQYF. CDR3 nucleotide sequence: TGCGCCAGCAGCTTGTATGGGGAACGAGAAGAGACCCAGTACTTC. The rearrangement links TRBV5-1 to TRBJ2-5; D remains ambiguous. This CDR3 has 15 residues. Germline V lookup: CDR1 SGHRS, CDR2 YFSETQ. V lost 1 base and J lost 3, with 13 bases in between.

This clone was seen a single time. The V and J genes are TRBV2 and TRBJ1-5; TRBD1 is a possible D gene (6 bases). The CDR3 spans 16 residues. Trimming took 3 bases from V and 2 from J, leaving 14 bases between them. In germline, CDR1 is SNHLY, CDR2 FYNNEI. The CDR3 DNA is TGTGCCAGCAGTGACGGCTGGGGGGCCGGCAATCAGCCCCAGCATTTT. As protein: CASSDGWGAGNQPQHF.

This chain connects TRBV11-3 to TRBJ1-6; D gene ambiguous. Germline V gives CDR1 SGHNT, CDR2 YENEEA. Trimming pared 1 base from V and 3 bases from J, leaving 7 bases between. The CDR3 sequence is 15 residues long. CDR3 region: CASSLVRHYNSPLHF. In DNA form, the CDR3 reads TGTGCCAGCAGCTTAGTCAGGCACTATAATTCACCCCTCCACTTT.

In DNA form, the CDR3 reads TGTGCCACCAGTGATGGGGCAGGAGGGACTTGGAATTCACCCCTCCACTTT. Translation: CATSDGAGGTWNSPLHF. This sequence joins TRBV24-1 and TRBJ1-6; possibly TRBD1 for D (5 bases). V lost 3 bases and J lost 7, with 18 bases in between. Germline V gives CDR1 KGHDR, CDR2 SFDVKD. The CDR3 totals 17 residues.

The V call is TRBV7-2, the J call TRBJ1-1; 7 nucleotides line up with TRBD1. Germline assignment: CDR1 SGHTA and CDR2 FQGNSA. CDR3 size: 13 residues. V was clipped by 5 bases and J by 5 bases; unmatched bases: 5. The CDR3 reads CASSQQGLTEAFF. In DNA, the CDR3 is TGTGCCAGCAGCCAACAGGGGTTAACTGAAGCTTTCTTT.

The J gene is TRBJ1-2, the V gene TRBV3-1 (or the pseudogene TRBV3-2); 8 nucleotides align to TRBD1. The V gene's germline CDR1 is LGHDT and CDR2 YNNKEL (reference sequence). J was trimmed by 7 bases and V by 6 bases; bases with no gene match: 10. The CDR3 runs to 14 residues. The CDR3 loop reads CASRPQGARSGYTF. For the CDR3, the DNA is TGTGCCAGCAGACCGCAGGGGGCGCGAAGTGGCTACACCTTC.